The text below deals with one T cell receptor (beta chain). The antigen is unknown. Relative to the germline gene, one junction end is altered; a read error may explain this. This sample is drawn from a study of response to subunit inactivated influenza vaccine. Study conclusions and caveats: With each seasonal influenza vaccination, the authors suggested, few new T cells are recruited.

TCRdb processed the RT-PCR reads anew with MiXCR; each CDR3 protein has one entry. The data show 530,000 or so distinct CDR3 sequences, roughly 25% seen once. The V gene's germline CDR1 is SGHTA and CDR2 FQGNSA. This CDR3 has 14 residues. This sequence was found in a middle-aged man who received an inactivated influenza vaccine. The V call is TRBV7-2, the J call TRBJ1-1, with D possibly matching TRBD1 (5 bases). Sample: CD4+ T cells sorted from PBMCs, taken less than 6 days after vaccination. The CDR3 reads CANSKGQTNTEAFF. DNA for the CDR3: TGTGCCAACAGCAAGGGGCAGACGAACACTGAAGCTTTCTTT.